Listed below are T cell receptor beta chains from one sample, sequenced in a study of blood T cell repertoires in COVID-19. The table came from immunoSEQ multiplex PCR; TCRdb's copy has only in-frame clones and leaves some out. In the table there are 65,000 to 75,000 clones, 89% of which are singletons. Material for sequencing was peripheral blood. These receptors were collected from a woman aged 45 to 65 with active COVID-19. Each CDR3 is given with its conserved first and last residue. The D gene is left open where the match is weak. Not every row has a clone size; where given, it reads once, few, many or a size class.

v_gene	d_gene	abundance	j_gene	CDR3nt	CDR3aa
TRBV29-1	.	.	TRBJ2-2	TGCAGCGTTGGGCCAGGGGAGGGCACCGGGGAGCTGTTTTTT	CSVGPGEGTGELFF
TRBV5-6	TRBD1	.	TRBJ1-5	TGTGCCAGCAGCTTGGAGGGGGCCCAGCCCCAGCATTTT	CASSLEGAQPQHF
TRBV5-1	TRBD2	.	TRBJ2-7	TGCGCCAGCAGCACCGGGACTAGCGGGTCTCTCTCCCCCTACGAGCAGTACTTC	CASSTGTSGSLSPYEQYF
TRBV15	TRBD2	.	TRBJ2-1	TGTGCCACCAGCAGACTAGCGGGAGGGGTTGAGCAGTTCTTC	CATSRLAGGVEQFF
TRBV20-1	.	.	TRBJ2-1	TGCAGTGCTAGACGTTCCAATGAGCAGTTCTTC	CSARRSNEQFF
TRBV13	.	once	TRBJ2-7	TGTGCCAGCAGCTCGAGGGACACAAACTCCTACGAGCAGTACTTC	CASSSRDTNSYEQYF
TRBV5-1	TRBD1	.	TRBJ1-2	TGCGCCAGCAGCTTGGGGGGGACAGATAATGGCTACACCTTC	CASSLGGTDNGYTF
TRBV2	TRBD2	.	TRBJ2-5	TGTGCCAGCAGGCAAAAGACTAGCGGGAGGGCCGGAGAGACCCAGTACTTC	CASRQKTSGRAGETQYF
TRBV7-2	.	once	TRBJ1-1	TGTGCCAGCAGCCCCGACAAACCCCTGAACACTGAAGCTTTCTTT	CASSPDKPLNTEAFF
TRBV19	TRBD2	.	TRBJ2-3	TGTGCCAGTAGTACAGGGACTAGCGGGAGGCCAGATACGCAGTATTTT	CASSTGTSGRPDTQYF
TRBV19	TRBD1	.	TRBJ1-5	TGTGCCAGTAGTATAACAGGGGTAAACAGGGGAAATCAGCCCCAGCATTTT	CASSITGVNRGNQPQHF
TRBV12-2	.	.	TRBJ1-2	TGTGCAAGTTCGGATGGCTACACCTTC	CASSDGYTF
TRBV18	.	.	TRBJ2-5	TGTGCCAGCTCACCCGGGTCCCTGGAGACCCAGTACTTC	CASSPGSLETQYF
TRBV19	.	.	TRBJ2-5	TGTGCCAGTAGTATAGGCAGACAGTACGCGGAGACCCAGTACTTC	CASSIGRQYAETQYF
TRBV4-1	TRBD2	once	TRBJ2-1	TGCGCCAGCAGCCAAGAAGGGCTAGCGGGGAATGAGCAGTTCTTC	CASSQEGLAGNEQFF
TRBV5-1	TRBD2	.	TRBJ2-7	TGCGCCAGCAGCGAAGGGACTAGTAACTACGAGCAGTACTTC	CASSEGTSNYEQYF
TRBV19	.	.	TRBJ2-3	TGTGCCAGTAGCCGGAGAGTGGATACGCAGTATTTT	CASSRRVDTQYF
TRBV27	TRBD1	.	TRBJ1-5	TGTGCCAGCAGTCAGGGGGGCAGGGCCAATCAGCCCCAGCATTTT	CASSQGGRANQPQHF
TRBV9	TRBD2	.	TRBJ2-1	TGTGCCAGCAGCCCCTTGACTAGCGGGGCCTCCTACAATGAGCAGTTCTTC	CASSPLTSGASYNEQFF